This T cell receptor (beta chain) was captured in a study of T cell responses to AZD1222 COVID-19 vaccine. Germline V gene lookup returns CDR1 SGHAT and CDR2 FQNNGV. The CDR3 runs 16 residues. V was trimmed by 3 bases and J by 1 base, leaving 15 bases between them. Clones were read by immunoSEQ multiplex PCR, and TCRdb kept only the in-frame ones, dropping some. The sample has under 80,000 clones, approximately 88% seen once. The clonotype was recovered from an adult in good health. The J gene is TRBJ2-5, the V gene TRBV11-2; D gene uncertain. The sample was peripheral blood, taken on day 0 of AZD1222 vaccination. The CDR3, as DNA: TGTGCCAGCAGCTTGAGGATAGGCAGGTCCCAAGAGACCCAGTACTTC. Its protein is CASSLRIGRSQETQYF.